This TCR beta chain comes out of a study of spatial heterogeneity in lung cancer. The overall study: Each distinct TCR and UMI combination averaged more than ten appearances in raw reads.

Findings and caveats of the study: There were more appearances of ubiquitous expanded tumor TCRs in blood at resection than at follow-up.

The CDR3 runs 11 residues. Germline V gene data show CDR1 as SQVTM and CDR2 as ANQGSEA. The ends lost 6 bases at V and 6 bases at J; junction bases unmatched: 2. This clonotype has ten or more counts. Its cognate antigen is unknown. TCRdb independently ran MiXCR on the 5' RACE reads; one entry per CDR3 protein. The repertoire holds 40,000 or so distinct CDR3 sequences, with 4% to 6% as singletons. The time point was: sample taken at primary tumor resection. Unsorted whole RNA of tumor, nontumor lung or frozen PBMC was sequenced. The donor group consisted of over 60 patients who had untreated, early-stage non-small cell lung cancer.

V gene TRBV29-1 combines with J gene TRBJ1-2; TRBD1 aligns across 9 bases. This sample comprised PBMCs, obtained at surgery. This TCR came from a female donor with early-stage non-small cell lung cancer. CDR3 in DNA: TGCAGCGTCGACAGGGGGGATGGCTACACCTTC. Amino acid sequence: CSVDRGDGYTF.